Shown below are 17 T cell receptor beta chains from a single sample sequenced in a study of blood T cell repertoires in COVID-19. The assay was immunoSEQ multiplex PCR, and TCRdb's table has in-frame clones only and misses some. The data show roughly 280,000 clones, with 75% to 90% seen just once and about 2.2% held by the top ten. The source material was PBMCs or T cells enriched from blood (not recorded which). Every receptor here comes from a young woman who had recovered from COVID-19.

The gene calls are TRBV12-3 or TRBV12-4 and TRBJ2-4, with D possibly TRBD2 on 5 matching bases. The CDR3 spans 12 residues. V lost 5 bases to trimming and J lost 9 bases, with 11 bases between them. This chain's CDR3 is CASSGPGFIQYF. Written as DNA, the CDR3 is TGTGCCAGCAGTGGGCCGGGGTTCATTCAGTACTTC.

The chain recombines TRBV19 with TRBJ1-5; 9 positions agree with TRBD1. This CDR3 has 15 amino acids. Germline CDR1 is LNHDA and CDR2 is SQIVND (reference sequence). J gave up 3 bases and V 5 bases, and 5 bases lay outside the gene matches. The CDR3 nucleotides read TGTGCCAGTAGTTCCCGGGACAGGGTCAATCAGCCCCAGCATTTT. The encoded protein is CASSSRDRVNQPQHF. Based on the CDR3 plus reference TRBV19 and TRBJ1-5, the full variable domain is DGGITQSPKYLFRKEGQNVTLSCEQNLNHDAMYWYRQDPGQGLRLIYYSQIVNDFQKGDIAEGYSVSREKKESFPLTVTSAQKNPTAFYLCASSSRDRVNQPQHFGDGTRLSIL.

The V call is TRBV5-4, the J call TRBJ1-4; D is unresolved. Germline lookup yields CDR1 SGHNT and CDR2 YYREEE (reference sequence). The CDR3 is 15 amino acids. The V and J ends lost 0 bases and 7 bases respectively, with 13 bases between them. The CDR3 loop reads CASSLGREPVEKLFF. The CDR3 bases are TGTGCCAGCAGCTTGGGTCGGGAACCCGTTGAAAAACTGTTTTTT. Using reference TRBV5-4 and TRBJ1-4 for the parts outside the CDR3, the full variable domain is ETGVTQSPTHLIKTRGQQVTLRCSSQSGHNTVSWYQQALGQGPQFIFQYYREEENGRGNFPPRFSGLQFPNYSSELNVNALELDDSALYLCASSLGREPVEKLFFGSGTQLSVL.

The chain uses TRBV5-4 and TRBJ1-1; D is unresolved. V gave up 3 bases and J gave up 7 bases, with 10 bases separating them. This CDR3 region has 12 residues. Looked up from germline, CDR1 is SGHNT and CDR2 is YYREEE (reference sequence). The CDR3 DNA reads TGTGCCAGCAGCTCGCCCGGGATTGAAGCTTTCTTT. This codes for CASSSPGIEAFF.

The chain couples TRBV29-1 to TRBJ2-5; 11 bases match TRBD2. V lost 3 bases, J lost 4 bases, and 10 bases stayed unmatched. The germline V gene has CDR1 SQVTM and CDR2 ANQGSEA. This CDR3 contains 16 residues. Here the CDR3 reads CSVDWRLAGGRETQYF. The CDR3 DNA reads TGCAGCGTTGACTGGCGTCTAGCGGGGGGCCGAGAGACCCAGTACTTC.

V usage is TRBV28 and J usage is TRBJ1-5, with 7 bases lining up with TRBD1. Per germline, CDR1 MDHEN and CDR2 SYDVKM. This CDR3 region has 14 residues. J was trimmed by 6 bases and V by 4 bases; bases with no gene match: 6. CDR3 sequence reads: CASSYDRVGQPQHF. CDR3 sequence (DNA): TGTGCCAGCAGTTACGACAGGGTAGGTCAGCCCCAGCATTTT.

The chain combines TRBV3-1 (or the pseudogene TRBV3-2) with TRBJ2-3; 8 bases fit TRBD2. Losses at the gene ends were 3 bases for V and 2 bases for J; bases not matched to a gene: 10. Per germline, CDR1 LGHDT and CDR2 YNNKEL (reference sequence). The CDR3 contains 17 residues. In nucleotides, the CDR3 is TGTGCCAGCAGCCAGTTCCTGGGCGGGGGGATCACAGATACGCAGTATTTT. Translating gives CASSQFLGGGITDTQYF.

The chain links TRBV2 to TRBJ2-7; 7 nucleotides match TRBD1. CDR1 SNHLY and CDR2 FYNNEI come from the germline V gene. Germline trimming cut 7 bases from V and 2 bases from J; bases unmatched to any gene: 5. The CDR3 has 13 amino acids. The CDR3 sequence: CASNRDRAYEQYF. CDR3 coding DNA: TGTGCCAGCAACCGGGACAGAGCCTACGAGCAGTACTTC.

CDR3 DNA sequence: TGTGCCAGCAGCCAAGATCCAAGCGGGGGGGAAACCCGCACAGATACGCAGTATTTT. This codes for CASSQDPSGGETRTDTQYF. This chain links TRBV3-1 (or the pseudogene TRBV3-2) with TRBJ2-3, with 10 bases fitting TRBD2. With 0 bases clipped from V and 1 base from J, the junction kept 10 bases outside the gene matches. The germline V gene has CDR1 LGHDT and CDR2 YNNKEL (reference sequence). This CDR3 has 19 residues.

The V and J genes are TRBV5-3 and TRBJ2-5; TRBD1 is a possible D gene (6 bases). TRBV5-3 is designated an ORF whose function remains uncertain. The CDR3 is 15 amino acids. V lost 0 bases to trimming and J lost 5 bases, with 14 bases between them. CDR3 protein: CARSLGGHRQETQYF. DNA for the CDR3: TGTGCCAGAAGCTTGGGGGGGCATCGTCAGGAGACCCAGTACTTC.

J is TRBJ1-6 and V is TRBV7-9; no definite D call. The V end was cut by 5 bases, the J end by 8 bases, with 13 bases between. Germline V gives CDR1 SEHNR, CDR2 FQNEAQ (reference sequence). The CDR3 has 14 amino acids. Written as DNA, the CDR3 is TGTGCCAGCAGCCTCCCTTCGGGTGATTCACCCCTCCACTTT. Amino acids: CASSLPSGDSPLHF.

The V and J genes are TRBV6-5 and TRBJ1-2; 7 bases are a match to TRBD1. The length of the CDR3 is 14 residues. V lost 4 bases to trimming and J lost 4 bases; unmatched junction nucleotides: 6. The V gene's germline CDR1 is MNHEY and CDR2 SVGAGI. The DNA of the CDR3 is TGTGCCAGCAGTTTGACAGGGCCAACCTATGGCTACACCTTC. Translating it yields CASSLTGPTYGYTF.

The chain is built from TRBV4-2 and TRBJ1-1; D might be TRBD1 (6 bases). CDR3 size: 19 residues. Germline V gives CDR1 LGHNA, CDR2 YNFKEQ. Trimming cost V 4 bases and J 1 base, with 25 bases left between them. The chain's CDR3 is CASSRSRGGNLPTNTEAFF. Here the CDR3 DNA reads TGTGCCAGCAGCCGTTCTAGGGGGGGAAACCTCCCCACGAACACTGAAGCTTTCTTT.

Note on this clone: Other DNA sequences in this specimen translate into the identical CDR3. The chain couples TRBV4-1 to TRBJ2-7; D unresolved. Germline V gene sequence: CDR1 MGHRA, CDR2 YSYEKL. The CDR3 is made up of 15 amino acids. Trimming pared 1 base from V and 10 bases from J, leaving 20 bases between. This chain's CDR3 is CASSQVASSFLEQYF. The DNA of the CDR3 is TGCGCCAGCAGCCAAGTTGCGTCTAGTTTCCTCGAACAGTACTTC.

J is TRBJ2-2 and V is TRBV6-6; D possibly corresponds to TRBD1 (6 bases). Trimming left V 5 bases short and J 7 bases short, with 14 bases between. Germline values: CDR1 MNHNY, CDR2 SVGAGI (reference sequence). The CDR3 is made up of 14 amino acids. The CDR3, as DNA: TGTGCCAGCAGTCCCACAGGGTTGGTCGGGGAGCTGTTTTTT. Translated: CASSPTGLVGELFF.

The chain joins TRBV6-5 to TRBJ2-7, with a tentative D call TRBD2 (6 bases). This CDR3 contains 15 residues. Trimming shortened V by 1 base and J by 5 bases, and 15 bases separated the two germline ends. Per germline, CDR1 MNHEY and CDR2 SVGAGI. CDR3 loop: CASSYWGVGYDEQYF. The CDR3 bases are TGTGCCAGCAGTTACTGGGGGGTGGGCTACGACGAGCAGTACTTC.

The chain carries TRBV7-2 and TRBJ1-2, with D unresolved. V gave up 3 bases and J gave up 8 bases, with 16 bases separating them. The CDR3 has 14 residues. CDR1 SGHTA and CDR2 FQGNSA come from the germline V gene. The CDR3 DNA is TGTGCCAGCAGCTTGGGTGCGGGATCGGTAGGCTACACCTTC. It yields the protein CASSLGAGSVGYTF.